This T cell receptor beta chain comes out of a study of T cell responses to AZD1222 COVID-19 vaccine. Study information: Second-dose intervals of approximately 4 or approximately 12 weeks were pooled. Study-level results: Spike-specific TCR breadth and depth were elevated following two AZD1222 doses.

For this clone: Its antigen is as yet unknown.

Generated by immunoSEQ multiplex PCR, the TCRdb table keeps only in-frame clones and is missing some. The data contain 100,000 to 150,000 clones, approximately 90% of them singletons. The sequence was collected from an adult in good health. Specimen: peripheral blood, collected on day 0 of AZD1222 vaccination.

CDR3 protein: CASSLNRGSEAFF. CDR3 nucleotides: TGCGCCAGCAGCTTGAACAGGGGATCCGAAGCTTTCTTT. This chain joins TRBV5-1 and TRBJ1-1, with 7 bases fitting TRBD1. V was clipped by 1 base and J by 8 bases; unmatched bases: 5. CDR1 and CDR2 from the germline V gene are SGHRS and YFSETQ. The CDR3 sequence is 13 residues long.